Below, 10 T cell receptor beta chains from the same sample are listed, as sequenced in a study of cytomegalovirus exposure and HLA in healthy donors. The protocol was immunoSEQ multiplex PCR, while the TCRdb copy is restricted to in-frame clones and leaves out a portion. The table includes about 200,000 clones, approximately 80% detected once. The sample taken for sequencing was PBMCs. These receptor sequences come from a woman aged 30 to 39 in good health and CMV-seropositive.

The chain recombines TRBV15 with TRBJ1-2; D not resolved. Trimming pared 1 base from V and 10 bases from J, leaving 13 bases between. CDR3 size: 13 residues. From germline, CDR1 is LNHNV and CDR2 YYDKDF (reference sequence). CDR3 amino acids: CATSRGAQEIYTF. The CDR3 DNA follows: TGTGCCACCAGCAGAGGGGCCCAGGAAATCTACACCTTC.

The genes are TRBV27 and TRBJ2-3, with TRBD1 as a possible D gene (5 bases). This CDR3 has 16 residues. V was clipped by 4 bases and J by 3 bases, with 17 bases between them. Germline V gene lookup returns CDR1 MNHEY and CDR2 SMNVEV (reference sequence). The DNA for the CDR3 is TGTGCCAGCAGTTCCCCCCAGGGAAAAGGGACAGATACGCAGTATTTT. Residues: CASSSPQGKGTDTQYF.

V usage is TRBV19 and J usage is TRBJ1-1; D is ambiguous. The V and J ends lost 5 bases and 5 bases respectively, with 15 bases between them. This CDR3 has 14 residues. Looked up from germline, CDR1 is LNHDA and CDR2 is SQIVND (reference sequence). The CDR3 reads CASSGSLLGTEAFF. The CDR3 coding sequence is TGTGCCAGTAGTGGGAGCCTCTTGGGGACTGAAGCTTTCTTT.

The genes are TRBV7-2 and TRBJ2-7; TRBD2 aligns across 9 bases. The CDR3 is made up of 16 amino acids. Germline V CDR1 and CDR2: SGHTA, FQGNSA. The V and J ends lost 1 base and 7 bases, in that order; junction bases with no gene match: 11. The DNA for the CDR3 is TGTGCCAGCAGCTTAGTCTCGGCGGGAGGGCCTCATGAGCAGTACTTC. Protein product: CASSLVSAGGPHEQYF. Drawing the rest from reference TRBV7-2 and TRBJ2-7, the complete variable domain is GAGVSQSPSNKVTEKGKDVELRCDPISGHTALYWYRQSLGQGLEFLIYFQGNSAPDKSGLPSDRFSAERTGGSVSTLTIQRTQQEDSAVYLCASSLVSAGGPHEQYFGPGTRLTVT.

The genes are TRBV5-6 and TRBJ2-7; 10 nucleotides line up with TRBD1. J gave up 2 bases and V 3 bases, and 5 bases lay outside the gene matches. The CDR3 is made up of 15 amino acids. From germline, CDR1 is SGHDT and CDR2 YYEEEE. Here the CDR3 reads CASSYGTGVPYEQYF. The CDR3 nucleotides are TGTGCCAGCAGCTACGGGACAGGGGTACCCTACGAGCAGTACTTC.

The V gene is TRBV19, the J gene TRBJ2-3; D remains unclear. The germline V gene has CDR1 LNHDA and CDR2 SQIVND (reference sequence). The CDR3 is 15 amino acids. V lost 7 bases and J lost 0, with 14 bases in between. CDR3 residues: CASTRGNGSTDTQYF. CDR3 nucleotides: TGTGCCAGTACCCGAGGAAACGGTAGCACAGATACGCAGTATTTT.

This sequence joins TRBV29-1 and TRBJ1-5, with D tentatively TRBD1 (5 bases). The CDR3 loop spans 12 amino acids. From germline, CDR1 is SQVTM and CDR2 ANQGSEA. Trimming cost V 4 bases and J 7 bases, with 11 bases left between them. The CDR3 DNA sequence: TGCAGCGTTGGCACAGGATCCCAGCCCCAGCATTTT. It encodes CSVGTGSQPQHF.

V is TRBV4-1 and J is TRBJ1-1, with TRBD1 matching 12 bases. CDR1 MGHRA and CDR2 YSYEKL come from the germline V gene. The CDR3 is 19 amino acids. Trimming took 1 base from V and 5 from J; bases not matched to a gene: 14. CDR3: CASSQGLLGQGAGGTEAFF. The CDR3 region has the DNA TGCGCCAGCAGCCAAGGATTACTGGGACAGGGGGCAGGGGGTACTGAAGCTTTCTTT.

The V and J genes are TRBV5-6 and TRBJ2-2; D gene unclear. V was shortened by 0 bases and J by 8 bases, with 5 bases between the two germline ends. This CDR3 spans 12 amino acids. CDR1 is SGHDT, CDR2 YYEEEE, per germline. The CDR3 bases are TGTGCCAGCAGCTTGGGGGCAGGGGAGCTGTTTTTT. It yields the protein CASSLGAGELFF. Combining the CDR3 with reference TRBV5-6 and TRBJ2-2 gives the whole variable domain DAGVTQSPTHLIKTRGQQVTLRCSPKSGHDTVSWYQQALGQGPQFIFQYYEEEERQRGNFPDRFSGHQFPNYSSELNVNALLLGDSALYLCASSLGAGELFFGEGSRLTVL.

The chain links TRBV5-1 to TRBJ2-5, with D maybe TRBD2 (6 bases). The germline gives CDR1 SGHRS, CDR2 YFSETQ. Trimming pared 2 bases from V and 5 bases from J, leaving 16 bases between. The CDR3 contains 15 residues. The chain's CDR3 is CASSLDGGVEETQYF. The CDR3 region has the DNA TGCGCCAGCAGCTTAGATGGAGGGGTCGAGGAGACCCAGTACTTC.